One T cell receptor (beta chain) is described in this entry. This CDR3 contains 14 residues. Trimming took off 6 bases at V and 0 bases at J, with 10 bases between the two ends. In germline, CDR1 is SNHLY, CDR2 FYNNEI. The data derive from a study of blood T cell repertoires in COVID-19. Repertoires were generated with immunoSEQ multiplex PCR, while TCRdb's copy carries only in-frame clones and drops some. The sample lists more than 140,000 clones; more than 65% were seen once. This receptor was taken from a woman between 50 and 59 years old in a cohort sampled during active or convalescent COVID-19. V is TRBV2 and J is TRBJ2-3, with a tentative D call TRBD1 (5 bases). Specimen: peripheral blood. The CDR3 region is CASSPPGSTDTQYF. CDR3 in DNA: TGTGCCAGCAGCCCCCCAGGGAGCACAGATACGCAGTATTTT.